The clone carrying this TCR beta chain was recorded many times. Its antigen remains unknown. The PBMCs studied were ones that came from 10 ml fresh peripheral blood. Amplified TCR beta CDR3 regions derived from RNA transcripts. First-round RT-PCR targeting the TCR CDR3 was performed with the HTBI primer set. A single record per CDR3 protein comes from TCRdb applying MiXCR to the multiplex PCR reads. There are roughly 360,000 distinct CDR3 sequences in the sample; approximately 15% occur only once, and 20% lies in the top ten. V shed 5 bases and J shed 4 bases, with 9 bases lying between them. CDR3 size: 13 residues. Germline V gene sequence: CDR1 SGHVS, CDR2 FQNEAQ. This entry is derived from a study of T cells in Graves' hyperthyroidism and ophthalmopathy. Turning to the study itself: Sampling of peripheral blood happened at initial diagnosis, prior to any treatment.

Study results and caveats: Most thyroid clonotypes that were expanded above 0.001 also turned up in blood. In simple terms, a model built on 13 V-J features told ophthalmopathy apart from stable hyperthyroidism.

This sequence originates from a man aged 25-45 years with Graves' hyperthyroidism that later progressed to Graves' ophthalmopathy. The chain employs TRBV7-8 and TRBJ2-1; D gene uncertain. Sequences were obtained from blood. CDR3 DNA sequence: TGTGCCAGCAGCCGGCTACGGTACAATGAGCAGTTCTTC. This gives the protein CASSRLRYNEQFF.